This T cell receptor beta chain is from a study of cytomegalovirus exposure and HLA in healthy donors. Findings of the study overall: CMV serostatus was the only immune exposure information that was available.

Vbeta (60) and Jbeta (13) primers were used in the PCR. Generated by immunoSEQ multiplex PCR, the TCRdb table keeps only in-frame clones and is missing some. The sample lists roughly 100,000 clones; around 57% were seen once. Trimming took 4 bases from V and 4 from J; bases not matched to a gene: 6. Germline V gives CDR1 SNHLY, CDR2 FYNNEI. This CDR3 spans 14 amino acids. In its sample, this clone was seen a few times. Its matching antigen is unknown. The V and J genes are TRBV2 and TRBJ2-5; 7 bases map to TRBD2. The clonotype originates from a human donor in good health. Sample: PBMCs. The CDR3 loop reads CASSGAPGGETQYF. The CDR3 DNA reads as TGTGCCAGCAGTGGAGCCCCGGGGGGAGAGACCCAGTACTTC. Filled out from reference TRBV2 and TRBJ2-5, the complete variable domain reads EPEVTQTPSHQVTQMGQEVILRCVPISNHLYFYWYRQILGQKVEFLVSFYNNEISEKSEIFDDQFSVERPDGSNFTLKIRSTKLEDSAMYFCASSGAPGGETQYFGPGTRLLVL.